These 11 T cell receptor beta chains originate from one sample sequenced in a study of cytomegalovirus exposure and HLA in healthy donors. The PCR used 60 Vbeta and 13 Jbeta primers. Sequencing used immunoSEQ multiplex PCR; TCRdb keeps in-frame clones, though not all of them. This table holds about 160,000 clones, almost 80% found once. Sample: PBMCs. All receptors come from a woman between 45 and 65 years old in good health and CMV-seropositive.

By sample fraction, this clone is medium-sized. The chain couples TRBV4-3 to TRBJ2-7, with 14 bases aligning to TRBD2. In germline, CDR1 is LGHNA, CDR2 YSLEER. Trimming took 3 bases from V and 7 from J; bases not matched to a gene: 8. The CDR3 is 16 residues long. This chain's CDR3 is CASSHGTSGGLWEQYF. CDR3 DNA: TGCGCCAGCAGCCACGGGACTAGCGGGGGACTGTGGGAGCAGTACTTC.

V and J are TRBV19 and TRBJ1-1; a possible D gene is TRBD1 (5 bases). The ends were cut back, 3 bases at V and 3 bases at J, with 14 bases in the middle. Germline CDR1 and CDR2: LNHDA and SQIVND (reference sequence). The CDR3 spans 15 residues. CDR3 nucleotides: TGTGCCAGTAGTATGCCAGGGTCGCTGTACACTGAAGCTTTCTTT. It codes for CASSMPGSLYTEAFF.

V is TRBV5-1 and J is TRBJ2-7; TRBD1 aligns across 8 bases. This CDR3 region has 15 residues. Looked up from germline, CDR1 is SGHRS and CDR2 is YFSETQ. V was clipped by 4 bases and J by 2 bases; unmatched bases: 8. The CDR3 coding sequence is TGCGCCAGCAGCCCGGGACAGGTAATCGCCTACGAGCAGTACTTC. Translation: CASSPGQVIAYEQYF.

The chain couples TRBV7-9 to TRBJ2-7; D perhaps matches TRBD2 (5 bases). The CDR3 covers 15 residues. The V end lost 1 base, the J end lost 2 bases, and 12 bases lay between the germline ends. The germline V gene has CDR1 SEHNR and CDR2 FQNEAQ (reference sequence). DNA for the CDR3: TGTGCCAGCAGCTTAGAACAGCGGAATCCCTACGAGCAGTACTTC. It specifies CASSLEQRNPYEQYF.

This clone was seen once. The chain uses TRBV7-9 and TRBJ1-2; D is unclear. CDR1 is SEHNR and CDR2 is FQNEAQ in the germline V gene (reference sequence). This CDR3 has 13 residues. The ends were cut back, 2 bases at V and 2 bases at J, with 6 bases in the middle. Here the CDR3 reads CASSLLANYGYTF. The CDR3 DNA follows: TGTGCCAGCAGCTTATTGGCAAACTATGGCTACACCTTC.

The chain recombines TRBV5-4 with TRBJ2-1; 9 positions agree with TRBD2. The CDR3 consists of 14 residues. After removal of 7 bases from V and 8 bases from J, the junction contained 10 bases not matched to a gene. Germline V gene data show CDR1 as SGHNT and CDR2 as YYREEE (reference sequence). CDR3: CASRGAGGPDEQFF. Here the CDR3 DNA reads TGTGCCAGCCGGGGGGCGGGAGGGCCTGATGAGCAGTTCTTC.

V usage is TRBV7-9 and J usage is TRBJ1-6, with D possibly being TRBD1 (6 bases). CDR3 length: 15 residues. Germline lookup yields CDR1 SEHNR and CDR2 FQNEAQ (reference sequence). V lost 7 bases to trimming and J lost 11 bases, with 21 bases between them. In DNA, the CDR3 is TGTGCCAGCACCTTGGCGGGGGCGGAAGGCGCACCCCTCCACTTT. This sequence encodes CASTLAGAEGAPLHF.

V usage is TRBV7-2 and J usage is TRBJ2-5; 8 bases are a match to TRBD2. J lost 3 bases, V lost 4 bases, and 7 bases had no gene match. The CDR3 extends over 15 amino acids. The germline gives CDR1 SGHTA, CDR2 FQGNSA. For the CDR3, the DNA is TGTGCCAGCAGCTCAGTAGCGGGAAAGGAAGAGACCCAGTACTTC. It specifies CASSSVAGKEETQYF.

Remarks on this clone: A read error may account for a junction end that differs from germline. This same CDR3 is encoded by further DNA sequences in the sample. The chain is built from TRBV27 and TRBJ2-2; a weak D match, TRBD2 (5 bases). The CDR3 totals 13 residues. Germline loops: CDR1 MNHEY, CDR2 SMNVEV (reference sequence). The CDR3 sequence: CASTAGLTGELFF. The CDR3 DNA reads TGTGCCAGCACCGCTGGACTCACCGGAGAGCTGTTTTTT.

In its sample, this clone was seen a few times. The CDR3 nucleotides are TGTGCCAGCAACCTAGCGGGTTCCTACGAGCAGTACTTC. It is translated as CASNLAGSYEQYF. This rearrangement joins TRBV6-1 to TRBJ2-7; 8 positions agree with TRBD2. J lost 1 base, V lost 7 bases, and 3 bases had no gene match. Germline loops: CDR1 MNHNS, CDR2 SASEGT. The CDR3 runs 13 residues.

Only a few counts were recorded for this clone. V usage is TRBV27 and J usage is TRBJ2-3, with TRBD1 matching over 9 bases. The CDR3 contains 16 residues. Looked up from germline, CDR1 is MNHEY and CDR2 is SMNVEV (reference sequence). J gave up 0 bases and V 6 bases, and 7 bases lay outside the gene matches. The CDR3 DNA sequence: TGTGCCAGCAGACAGGGGACAGGGCCGAGCACAGATACGCAGTATTTT. As protein: CASRQGTGPSTDTQYF.